The present T cell receptor (beta chain) was sequenced within a study of blood T cells in healthy people across ages. This clonotype was detected a few times. CDR3 length equals 15 residues. Trimming removed 3 bases at V and 4 bases at J, with 10 bases between. Germline lookup yields CDR1 SGHVS and CDR2 FQNEAQ. For the second PCR, which ran for about 6 to 11 cycles, a sample-barcoded 5' primer and a J-beta primer mix were used. Template switching added a 12-random-nucleotide identifier to every cDNA molecule. Samples each returned at least 3 million CDR3-containing paired-end reads. TCRdb processed the 5' RACE reads anew with MiXCR; each CDR3 protein has one entry. This table has around 970,000 distinct CDR3 sequences, roughly 47% appearing once.

The material sequenced was blood. This TCR was sampled from a woman aged 55-70 years in good health. J is TRBJ2-6 and V is TRBV7-8; D unclear. The CDR3 reads CASSFRMSGANVLTF. CDR3 DNA: TGTGCCAGCAGCTTCAGGATGTCGGGGGCCAACGTCCTGACTTTC.